These 26 T cell receptor beta chains share one sample of origin, sequenced in a study of cytomegalovirus exposure and HLA in healthy donors. With 60 Vbeta and 13 Jbeta primers, the PCR was carried out. Some clones are missing from TCRdb's copy, which holds only in-frame ones; the method was immunoSEQ multiplex PCR. This sample's clone table lists roughly 140,000 clones. Sequences were obtained from PBMCs. These receptors were taken from a man aged 35 to 55 in good health and CMV-seronegative.

V usage is TRBV4-1 and J usage is TRBJ2-7; TRBD1 matches 8 bases. The CDR3 totals 15 residues. The V gene's germline CDR1 is MGHRA and CDR2 YSYEKL. V shed 5 bases and J 0 bases; nucleotides not matched to a gene: 6. CDR3 sequence reads: CASSDRGVSSYEQYF. Here the CDR3 DNA reads TGCGCCAGCAGCGACAGGGGAGTTAGCTCCTACGAGCAGTACTTC.

This chain links TRBV7-6 with TRBJ2-5; 7 bases align to TRBD1. Trimming removed 6 bases from V and 5 bases from J; junction bases left unmatched: 6. Looked up from germline, CDR1 is SGHVS and CDR2 is FNYEAQ. The CDR3 covers 13 residues. CDR3 amino acids: CASSPTGSETQYF. The CDR3 DNA sequence: TGTGCCAGCAGTCCGACAGGGTCGGAGACCCAGTACTTC.

The chain has TRBV2 and TRBJ1-6; a weak D match, TRBD1 (5 bases). Per the germline V gene, CDR1 is SNHLY and CDR2 is FYNNEI. V was trimmed by 11 bases and J by 13 bases, leaving 18 bases between them. The CDR3 totals 12 residues. In nucleotides, the CDR3 is TGTGCCGGGGGACTGGGAAAAATGCCCCTCCACTTT. Translating it yields CAGGLGKMPLHF.

The chain employs TRBV5-8 and TRBJ2-7, with 8 bases that match TRBD1. The V gene end was trimmed by 4 bases and the J gene end by 1 base; junction bases not matched to a gene: 4. Germline CDR1 reads SGHTS; CDR2 reads YDEGEE. This CDR3 region has 14 residues. CDR3 protein: CASSIGQGSYEQYF. CDR3 DNA sequence: TGTGCCAGCAGCATCGGACAGGGATCCTACGAGCAGTACTTC.

The chain joins TRBV6-4 to TRBJ1-5, with no clear D. The germline CDR1 and CDR2 sequences are MRHNA and SNTAGT. CDR3 length: 13 amino acids. V was clipped by 4 bases and J by 7 bases, with 11 bases between them. CDR3 protein: CASSVEEKQPQHF. In DNA, the CDR3 is TGTGCCAGCAGTGTCGAGGAGAAACAGCCCCAGCATTTT.

The genes are TRBV15 and TRBJ1-2; D call uncertain. The V gene lost 8 bases and the J gene lost 8 bases, with 15 bases spanning the gap. The CDR3 runs 12 residues. Germline lookup yields CDR1 LNHNV and CDR2 YYDKDF (reference sequence). CDR3 sequence (DNA): TGTGCCACCTTTCGGGAGGACGTCGGCTACACCTTC. Its protein product is CATFREDVGYTF.

V usage is TRBV18 and J usage is TRBJ2-6; 10 nucleotides agree with TRBD1. Germline values: CDR1 KGHSH, CDR2 LQKENI. V shed 3 bases and J 0 bases; nucleotides not matched to a gene: 2. The CDR3 length is 17 residues. The CDR3 is CASSPGQGISGANVLTF. In nucleotides, the CDR3 is TGTGCCAGCTCACCGGGACAGGGGATCTCTGGGGCCAACGTCCTGACTTTC.

This chain links TRBV11-2 with TRBJ1-2, with D tentatively TRBD1 (5 bases). Germline V CDR1 and CDR2: SGHAT, FQNNGV. This CDR3 comprises 14 residues. V gave up 7 bases and J gave up 2 bases, with 14 bases separating them. The CDR3 coding sequence is TGTGCCAGCACCCCCGCAGGGCGAAACTATGGCTACACCTTC. Translated, it gives CASTPAGRNYGYTF.

V usage is TRBV4-1 and J usage is TRBJ2-1; TRBD2 matches 10 bases. The CDR3 covers 16 residues. Trimming at V came to 0 bases and at J to 8 bases, leaving 7 bases not matched to a gene. Germline V gene lookup returns CDR1 MGHRA and CDR2 YSYEKL. The CDR3: CASSQDWSGGAHEQFF. DNA for the CDR3: TGCGCCAGCAGCCAAGATTGGAGCGGGGGGGCCCATGAGCAGTTCTTC.

The gene calls are TRBV6-5 and TRBJ1-6; D is possibly TRBD1 (5 bases). V lost 8 bases and J lost 5, with 16 bases in between. Germline V gene sequence: CDR1 MNHEY, CDR2 SVGAGI. The CDR3 sequence is 15 residues long. The CDR3 loop reads CASCSWTRNNSPLHF. Written as DNA, the CDR3 is TGTGCCAGCTGTAGTTGGACACGCAATAATTCACCCCTCCACTTT.

The chain is built from TRBV6-1 and TRBJ1-5; 7 bases align to TRBD1. The CDR3 covers 14 residues. V trimming: 7 bases; J trimming: 5 bases; junction bases outside the gene matches: 8. From germline, CDR1 is MNHNS and CDR2 SASEGT. The CDR3 reads CASTGDRGDQPQHF. In nucleotides, the CDR3 is TGTGCCAGCACGGGGGACAGAGGGGATCAGCCCCAGCATTTT.

The chain uses TRBV9 and TRBJ2-3; TRBD2 might be the D (6 bases). Germline V gene data show CDR1 as SGDLS and CDR2 as YYNGEE. The ends were cut back, 4 bases at V and 5 bases at J, with 17 bases in the middle. The CDR3 sequence is 15 residues long. The CDR3 nucleotides read TGTGCCAGCAGCACCCGGGGGAGTCCGAAAGATACGCAGTATTTT. Translating gives CASSTRGSPKDTQYF.

The chain joins TRBV4-3 to TRBJ2-3, with TRBD1 matching over 8 bases. Germline loops: CDR1 LGHNA, CDR2 YSLEER. Losses at the gene ends were 4 bases for V and 4 bases for J; bases not matched to a gene: 4. This CDR3 comprises 14 residues. The CDR3 nucleotides are TGCGCCAGCAGCCTACAGGGGGAGGCAGATACGCAGTATTTT. Translated: CASSLQGEADTQYF.

The rearrangement joins TRBV5-1 to TRBJ2-7; no reliable D call. The germline V and J ends were trimmed by 0 bases and 2 bases, with 12 bases remaining between them. Germline loops: CDR1 SGHRS, CDR2 YFSETQ. The CDR3 has 15 amino acids. In DNA form, the CDR3 reads TGCGCCAGCAGCTTGGAACGGTCAGGCCCCTACGAGCAGTACTTC. Translating it yields CASSLERSGPYEQYF.

V usage is TRBV5-1 and J usage is TRBJ1-4; the D gene is possibly TRBD1 (5 bases). V lost 3 bases to trimming and J lost 3 bases, with 9 bases between them. CDR3 length equals 14 residues. Germline loops: CDR1 SGHRS, CDR2 YFSETQ. The CDR3 bases are TGCGCCAGCAGCTGGGCAGGGTCTAATGAAAAACTGTTTTTT. Residues: CASSWAGSNEKLFF. Full variable domain (missing parts from reference TRBV5-1 and TRBJ1-4): KAGVTQTPRYLIKTRGQQVTLSCSPISGHRSVSWYQQTPGQGLQFLFEYFSETQRNKGNFPGRFSGRQFSNSRSEMNVSTLELGDSALYLCASSWAGSNEKLFFGSGTQLSVL.

This chain joins TRBV29-1 and TRBJ2-7, with 8 nucleotides matching TRBD1. Losses at the gene ends were 5 bases for V and 4 bases for J; bases not matched to a gene: 4. This CDR3 has 12 amino acids. The germline V gene encodes CDR1 SQVTM and CDR2 ANQGSEA. The CDR3 DNA follows: TGCAGCGTTAGACAGGGGAGTTACGAGCAGTACTTC. Protein sequence: CSVRQGSYEQYF.

The genes are TRBV4-2 and TRBJ2-3, with 10 bases matching TRBD2. Germline V gene sequence: CDR1 LGHNA, CDR2 YNFKEQ. Germline trimming cut 0 bases from V and 14 bases from J; bases unmatched to any gene: 8. CDR3 size: 14 residues. The CDR3 region is CASSQDPLAGAPYF. The CDR3 DNA is TGTGCCAGCAGCCAAGATCCGCTAGCGGGGGCCCCGTATTTT.

The gene calls are TRBV2 and TRBJ2-7; maybe TRBD2 (5 bases). The germline V gene encodes CDR1 SNHLY and CDR2 FYNNEI. This CDR3 contains 13 residues. Trimming pared 6 bases from V and 5 bases from J, leaving 14 bases between. The CDR3 region is CASRRRLIHEQYF. DNA for the CDR3: TGTGCCAGCAGAAGGAGACTAATCCACGAGCAGTACTTC.

This chain joins TRBV6-6 and TRBJ2-2, with 12 bases matching TRBD1. V shed 6 bases, J shed 5 bases, and the junction held 7 bases outside the gene matches. Germline V gene lookup returns CDR1 MNHNY and CDR2 SVGAGI (reference sequence). The CDR3 is 16 residues long. Written as DNA, the CDR3 is TGTGCCAGCAGGGCCGGGACAGGGGGCGGGACCGGGGAGCTGTTTTTT. Its translation is CASRAGTGGGTGELFF.

The rearrangement links TRBV29-1 to TRBJ2-7; D is possibly TRBD2 (5 bases). The CDR3 extends over 11 amino acids. Germline CDR1 reads SQVTM; CDR2 reads ANQGSEA. Trimming took off 7 bases at V and 11 bases at J, with 18 bases between the two ends. The chain's CDR3 is CSAGEKTGKYF. Written as DNA, the CDR3 is TGCAGCGCTGGGGAGAAAACGGGGAAGTACTTC.

This chain uses TRBV5-4 with TRBJ2-7, with 10 positions matching TRBD1. With 7 bases clipped from V and 6 bases from J, the junction kept 16 bases outside the gene matches. The germline V gene encodes CDR1 SGHNT and CDR2 YYREEE (reference sequence). The CDR3 totals 16 residues. CDR3 amino acids: CASARPAGTGDGEQYF. The CDR3 DNA reads as TGTGCCAGCGCGCGGCCAGCTGGGACAGGGGATGGCGAGCAGTACTTC.

V gene TRBV25-1 combines with J gene TRBJ1-6, with a tentative D call TRBD1 (5 bases). CDR3 length: 14 residues. V lost 4 bases to trimming and J lost 10 bases, with 14 bases between them. Germline V gene lookup returns CDR1 MGHDK and CDR2 SYGVNS. In DNA, the CDR3 is TGTGCCAGCAGTGCAATCATAGGGGAATCACCCCTCCACTTT. Translation: CASSAIIGESPLHF. The full variable domain, its missing parts supplied by reference TRBV25-1 and TRBJ1-6, is EADIYQTPRYLVIGTGKKITLECSQTMGHDKMYWYQQDPGMELHLIHYSYGVNSTEKGDLSSESTVSRIRTEHFPLTLESARPSHTSQYLCASSAIIGESPLHFGNGTRLTVT.

The rearrangement uses TRBV28 and TRBJ2-3; 7 bases are a match to TRBD2. J lost 2 bases, V lost 5 bases, and 4 bases had no gene match. Germline CDR1 MDHEN, CDR2 SYDVKM. The CDR3 runs to 14 residues. The CDR3 nucleotides read TGTGCCAGCAGTCTGAGCGGGGCCACAGATACGCAGTATTTT. Translating gives CASSLSGATDTQYF.

The chain links TRBV5-4 to TRBJ1-2, with 8 bases identical to TRBD1. The V and J ends lost 3 bases and 2 bases, in that order; junction bases with no gene match: 3. Germline V gene sequence: CDR1 SGHNT, CDR2 YYREEE (reference sequence). CDR3 length: 14 residues. CDR3 sequence (DNA): TGTGCCAGCAGCTCCCGGACAGGGAACTATGGCTACACCTTC. This encodes CASSSRTGNYGYTF.

The J gene is TRBJ2-3, the V gene TRBV7-2, with TRBD2 matching over 12 bases. The V gene end was trimmed by 4 bases and the J gene end by 3 bases; junction bases not matched to a gene: 5. The CDR3 covers 16 residues. Per the germline V gene, CDR1 is SGHTA and CDR2 is FQGNSA. This CDR3 reads CASSSRLAGATDTQYF. CDR3 coding DNA: TGTGCCAGCAGCTCAAGACTAGCGGGGGCGACAGATACGCAGTATTTT.

The chain combines TRBV6-5 with TRBJ1-4; 7 nucleotides agree with TRBD1. This CDR3 comprises 13 residues. Germline V gene lookup returns CDR1 MNHEY and CDR2 SVGAGI. Germline trimming cut 6 bases from V and 8 bases from J; bases unmatched to any gene: 6. Here the CDR3 reads CASRKQGTEKLFF. The CDR3 DNA is TGTGCCAGCAGGAAACAGGGGACGGAAAAACTGTTTTTT.